This T cell receptor (beta chain) was observed in a study of blood T cell repertoires in COVID-19. Study at large: Spain, Italy and the United States supplied samples that represented acute and convalescent COVID-19.

The authors' processing: Estimated nucleated cell counts came from reference gene primer amplification. Sequencing was performed with immunoSEQ multiplex PCR; in TCRdb, only in-frame clones are kept and a portion is missing. V and J calls and clone size follow that table, whereas D and trimming were derived from the DNA. The data hold roughly 100,000 clones, with about 79% observed a single time. This CDR3 is built from 15 residues. The V segment lost 3 bases and the J segment 3 bases; nucleotides outside the gene matches: 4. The germline V gene has CDR1 SGHTA and CDR2 FQGNSA. The chain is built from TRBV7-2 and TRBJ2-1; 8 nucleotides agree with TRBD2. The sample taken for sequencing was peripheral blood. The source of this sequence is an elderly man with COVID-19, enrolled during active disease. CDR3 in amino acids: CASSFETSDYNEQFF. Here the CDR3 DNA reads TGTGCCAGCAGCTTCGAGACTAGCGACTACAATGAGCAGTTCTTC.